This TCR beta chain emerged from a study of CD8+CD57+ T cells in acquired aplastic anemia. On the study more broadly: Yields of DNA that came from sorted CD4+ and CD8+ cells averaged approximately 3.2 ug.

Researchers used genomic DNA as the template to profile TCR beta VDJ and CDR3. TCRdb recomputed calls from the reads with MiXCR, one row per CDR3 protein. The sample contains about 240,000 distinct CDR3 sequences, approximately 45% of which appear only once. Whoever was chosen for sequencing had shown CD8+CD57+ cell expansion by flow cytometry. Trimming shortened V by 3 bases and J by 8 bases, and 14 bases separated the two germline ends. This CDR3 has 14 residues. Germline V CDR1 and CDR2: MDHEN, SYDVKM. In the case of this clonotype: Its antigen remains unknown.

Findings of the study overall: Overlap between patients and controls comprised 25 to 30 CD8+ CDR3 sequences.

Sequencing input: sorted CD4+, CD8+, or CD8+CD57+ T cells (not recorded which) from PBMCs. This chain connects TRBV28 to TRBJ2-4; no clear D gene. This receptor was taken from a human donor with aplastic anemia. CDR3 sequence: CASSLSQRIHIQYF. In DNA form, the CDR3 reads TGTGCCAGCAGTTTGAGCCAGCGCATCCACATTCAGTACTTC.